The 13 T cell receptor beta chains below all came from one sample that was sequenced in a study of circulating and synovial CD4+ cells in juvenile arthritis. Sequencing was performed with immunoSEQ multiplex PCR; in TCRdb, only in-frame clones are kept and a portion is missing. Of approximately 31,000 clones listed, about 95% are singletons. The sequencing sample was made of CD4+ T cells from blood. The receptor set was obtained from a human donor with juvenile idiopathic arthritis.

The chain employs TRBV5-6 and TRBJ1-2, with D unclear. CDR3 length: 12 amino acids. V was cut by 9 bases and J by 0 bases, with 9 bases left in between. Germline CDR1 is SGHDT and CDR2 is YYEEEE. The CDR3 reads CATRGANYGYTF. The DNA for the CDR3 is TGTGCCACACGAGGAGCTAACTATGGCTACACCTTC.

This chain connects TRBV6-6 to TRBJ1-3; TRBD1 is a possible D gene (5 bases). Trimming left V 5 bases short and J 0 bases short, with 11 bases between. The CDR3 runs to 15 residues. Germline assignment: CDR1 MNHNY and CDR2 SVGAGI (reference sequence). The CDR3 reads CASSRTIGSGNTIYF. DNA for the CDR3: TGTGCCAGCAGTCGGACAATCGGCTCTGGAAACACCATATATTTT.

This clone was seen a single time. The chain uses TRBV19 and TRBJ2-5; a weak D match, TRBD1 (6 bases). Germline CDR1 LNHDA, CDR2 SQIVND (reference sequence). The CDR3 covers 15 residues. The V gene lost 3 bases and the J gene lost 3 bases, with 14 bases spanning the gap. The CDR3 is CASSIHGTTKETQYF. In DNA form, the CDR3 reads TGTGCCAGTAGTATTCATGGGACAACAAAAGAGACCCAGTACTTC.

The genes are TRBV5-5 and TRBJ2-7; no definite D call. CDR3 size: 15 residues. V lost 1 base to trimming and J lost 2 bases, with 13 bases between them. CDR1 and CDR2 from the germline V gene are SGHKS and YYEKEE (reference sequence). CDR3 DNA: TGTGCCAGCAGCTTGATCCAGGTGGGTCCCTACGAGCAGTACTTC. Translating gives CASSLIQVGPYEQYF.

The rearrangement links TRBV5-4 to TRBJ2-1; perhaps TRBD1 as D (6 bases). CDR3 length: 15 amino acids. The germline V gene has CDR1 SGHNT and CDR2 YYREEE (reference sequence). Trimming removed 4 bases at V and 0 bases at J, with 11 bases between. The CDR3 nucleotides read TGTGCCAGCAGCAGGGGGACGGACTCCTACAATGAGCAGTTCTTC. Encoded protein: CASSRGTDSYNEQFF. Based on the CDR3 plus reference TRBV5-4 and TRBJ2-1, the full variable domain is ETGVTQSPTHLIKTRGQQVTLRCSSQSGHNTVSWYQQALGQGPQFIFQYYREEENGRGNFPPRFSGLQFPNYSSELNVNALELDDSALYLCASSRGTDSYNEQFFGPGTRLTVL.

The rearrangement joins TRBV6-1 to TRBJ2-5; D is perhaps TRBD1 (5 bases). This CDR3 has 11 residues. V was clipped by 6 bases and J by 5 bases, with 7 bases between them. The germline V gene has CDR1 MNHNS and CDR2 SASEGT. This CDR3 reads CASSAGETQYF. Here the CDR3 DNA reads TGTGCCAGCAGCGCAGGGGAGACCCAGTACTTC.

V gene TRBV15 combines with J gene TRBJ2-1, with TRBD2 matching 7 bases. The CDR3 has 15 amino acids. The V gene end was trimmed by 3 bases and the J gene end by 7 bases; junction bases not matched to a gene: 9. Per germline, CDR1 LNHNV and CDR2 YYDKDF (reference sequence). The CDR3 reads CATSSPRGGMNEQFF. CDR3 coding DNA: TGTGCCACCAGCAGTCCTCGGGGAGGGATGAATGAGCAGTTCTTC.

V is TRBV5-1 and J is TRBJ1-6, with a tentative D call TRBD1 (6 bases). Germline V CDR1 and CDR2: SGHRS, YFSETQ. The CDR3 totals 18 residues. Deletions cut 4 bases from V and 0 bases from J, with 17 bases between. The CDR3 DNA is TGCGCCAGCAGCAACAACGGACAGATGAGCTCCTATAATTCACCCCTCCACTTT. This encodes CASSNNGQMSSYNSPLHF.

The chain uses TRBV5-1 and TRBJ2-6; maybe TRBD2 (6 bases). Trimming removed 1 base from V and 0 bases from J, with 17 bases in between. The CDR3 length is 19 residues. The V gene's germline CDR1 is SGHRS and CDR2 YFSETQ. The CDR3 bases are TGCGCCAGCAGCTTGTTTTACGGGGGTAGCAGCTCTGGGGCCAACGTCCTGACTTTC. Protein sequence: CASSLFYGGSSSGANVLTF. Complete variable domain (other parts from reference TRBV5-1 and TRBJ2-6): KAGVTQTPRYLIKTRGQQVTLSCSPISGHRSVSWYQQTPGQGLQFLFEYFSETQRNKGNFPGRFSGRQFSNSRSEMNVSTLELGDSALYLCASSLFYGGSSSGANVLTFGAGSRLTVL.

The rearrangement uses TRBV14 and TRBJ2-5; 13 nucleotides line up with TRBD2. V lost 4 bases and J lost 2; bases outside the gene matches: 7. The germline CDR1 and CDR2 sequences are SGHDN and FVKESK. This CDR3 is built from 17 residues. In DNA form, the CDR3 reads TGTGCCAGCAGCCTGGGACTAGCGGGGAACGTACAAGAGACCCAGTACTTC. Amino acids: CASSLGLAGNVQETQYF.

This chain's CDR3 is CASSHATSGGAFKQFF. The CDR3 nucleotides read TGTGCCAGCAGCCACGCAACTAGCGGGGGGGCATTCAAGCAGTTCTTC. The chain carries TRBV14 and TRBJ2-1; TRBD2 matches at 13 bases. The CDR3 runs to 16 residues. The J segment lost 11 bases and the V segment lost 3 bases, leaving 10 bases of the junction unmatched. Germline V gene sequence: CDR1 SGHDN, CDR2 FVKESK.

The chain has TRBV5-1 and TRBJ1-3; 7 nucleotides align to TRBD1. This CDR3 is built from 15 residues. Germline lookup yields CDR1 SGHRS and CDR2 YFSETQ. J lost 4 bases, V lost 3 bases, and 7 bases had no gene match. The CDR3: CASSSETGNGNTIYF. CDR3 DNA: TGCGCCAGCAGCTCGGAGACAGGGAACGGAAACACCATATATTTT. The complete variable domain, with remaining parts taken from reference TRBV5-1 and TRBJ1-3, reads KAGVTQTPRYLIKTRGQQVTLSCSPISGHRSVSWYQQTPGQGLQFLFEYFSETQRNKGNFPGRFSGRQFSNSRSEMNVSTLELGDSALYLCASSSETGNGNTIYFGEGSWLTVV.

V is TRBV5-4 and J is TRBJ2-1, with TRBD2 identical over 16 bases. Per the germline V gene, CDR1 is SGHNT and CDR2 is YYREEE (reference sequence). The CDR3 covers 14 residues. The CDR3 loop is CGGTSGGAHTGQFF. CDR3 nucleotides: TGTGGGGGGACTAGCGGGGGGGCCCATACGGGGCAGTTCTTC.